This T cell receptor (beta chain) is from a study of T cells in Graves' hyperthyroidism and ophthalmopathy. Study-level results: Patients with ophthalmopathy were separated from those with stable hyperthyroidism by a 13 V-J model. Clonotypes that were expanded in thyroid above 0.001 mostly appeared in blood too.

The table lists this clonotype with many counts. Its target is unknown. Patients showing uncontrolled infection, other autoimmune disease, pregnancy or lactation were ineligible. Any symptoms of ophthalmopathy came after the first hyperthyroidism diagnosis, from which the blood sample dates. V was cut by 5 bases and J by 1 base, with 15 bases left in between. The V gene's germline CDR1 is LGHDT and CDR2 YNNKEL (reference sequence). This CDR3 is 15 amino acids long. RNA transcripts yielded amplified TCR beta CDR3 regions. The TCR CDR3 was amplified in a first-round RT-PCR using the HTBI primer set. TCRdb recomputed calls from the multiplex PCR reads with MiXCR, one row per CDR3 protein. The table includes fewer than 400,000 distinct CDR3 sequences, about a sixth detected once.

The source is a woman aged 18 to 35 with Graves' hyperthyroidism that later progressed to Graves' ophthalmopathy. Sequenced input: blood. The chain has TRBV3-1 and TRBJ2-7; D remains ambiguous. The CDR3 DNA sequence: TGTGCCAGCAGCACAACGCTGGGTGGATCCTACGAGCAGTACTTC. This translates into CASSTTLGGSYEQYF.